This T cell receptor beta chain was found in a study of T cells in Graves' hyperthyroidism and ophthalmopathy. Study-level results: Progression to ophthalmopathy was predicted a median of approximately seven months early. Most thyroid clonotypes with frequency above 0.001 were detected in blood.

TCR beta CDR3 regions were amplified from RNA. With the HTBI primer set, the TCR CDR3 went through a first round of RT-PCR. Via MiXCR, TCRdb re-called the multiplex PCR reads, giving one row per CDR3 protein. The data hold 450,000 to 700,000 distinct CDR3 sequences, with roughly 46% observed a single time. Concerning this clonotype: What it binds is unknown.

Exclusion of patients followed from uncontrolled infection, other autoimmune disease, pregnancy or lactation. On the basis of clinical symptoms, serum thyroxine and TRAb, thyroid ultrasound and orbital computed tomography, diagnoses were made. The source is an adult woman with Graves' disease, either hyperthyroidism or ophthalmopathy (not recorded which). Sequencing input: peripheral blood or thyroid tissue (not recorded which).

The CDR3 bases are TGTGCCACCAGGAGCCGCGTGGGGCGAGGATCGACTGAAGCTTTCTTT. Translated: CATRSRVGRGSTEAFF. The chain is built from TRBV15 and TRBJ1-1, with D perhaps TRBD1 (5 bases). The germline V gene encodes CDR1 LNHNV and CDR2 YYDKDF (reference sequence). V was trimmed by 6 bases and J by 5 bases, leaving 22 bases between them. The CDR3 is 16 residues long.